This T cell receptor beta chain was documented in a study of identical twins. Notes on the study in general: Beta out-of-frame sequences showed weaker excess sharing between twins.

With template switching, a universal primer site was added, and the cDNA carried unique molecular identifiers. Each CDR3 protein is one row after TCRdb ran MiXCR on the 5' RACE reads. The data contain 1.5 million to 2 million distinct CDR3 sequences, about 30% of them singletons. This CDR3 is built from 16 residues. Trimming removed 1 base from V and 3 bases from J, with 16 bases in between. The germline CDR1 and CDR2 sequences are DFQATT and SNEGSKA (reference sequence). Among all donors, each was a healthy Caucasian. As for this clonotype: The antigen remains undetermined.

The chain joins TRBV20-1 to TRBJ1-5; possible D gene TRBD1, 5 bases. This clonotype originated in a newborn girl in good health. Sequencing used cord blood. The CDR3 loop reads CSARGGEGRNNQPQHF. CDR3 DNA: TGCAGTGCTAGAGGAGGGGAAGGACGGAACAATCAGCCCCAGCATTTT.